These 11 T cell receptor beta chains were all obtained from the same sample, sequenced in a study of a mutant IDH1 vaccine in newly diagnosed glioma. Their antigen targets remain unknown. Time point defined: week 11, during vaccination. In the vaccine, a single dose held 300 ug of the mutant IDH1 20-mer peptide, along with topical imiquimod. TCRdb's copy holds only in-frame clones and misses some; the assay was immunoSEQ multiplex PCR. The sample lists 57,000 or so clones; 84% were seen once. Sequenced material: PBMCs, taken from a glioma patient whose treatment included an IDH1 peptide vaccine. Source of these receptors: a man aged 25-40 years with glioma.

This clone has a handful of counts. The chain uses TRBV6-5 and TRBJ2-3; possibly TRBD1 for D (6 bases). V lost 6 bases, J lost 1 base, and 8 bases lay in between. The CDR3 has 13 amino acids. From germline, CDR1 is MNHEY and CDR2 SVGAGI. The CDR3 sequence: CASRRQGTDTQYF. The CDR3 DNA reads TGTGCCAGCAGACGACAGGGCACAGATACGCAGTATTTT.

The rearrangement joins TRBV5-1 to TRBJ1-2; D is unclear. The V gene's germline CDR1 is SGHRS and CDR2 YFSETQ. Trimming removed 0 bases at V and 4 bases at J, with 10 bases between. This CDR3 comprises 14 residues. CDR3 DNA sequence: TGCGCCAGCAGCTTGGGAGGGCCGCTCTATGGCTACACCTTC. Residues: CASSLGGPLYGYTF.

Only one count was recorded for this clone. The V and J genes are TRBV19 and TRBJ2-7; 11 bases are a match to TRBD2. With 4 bases clipped from V and 3 bases from J, the junction kept 2 bases outside the gene matches. The CDR3 runs to 14 residues. The V gene's germline CDR1 is LNHDA and CDR2 SQIVND (reference sequence). The CDR3 DNA sequence: TGTGCCAGTAGTACGACTAGCGGGAACTACGAGCAGTACTTC. As protein: CASSTTSGNYEQYF.

This chain links TRBV15 with TRBJ2-1; D tentatively reads TRBD1 or TRBD2 (5 bases each). The V gene's germline CDR1 is LNHNV and CDR2 YYDKDF (reference sequence). The CDR3 consists of 13 residues. V was trimmed by 1 base and J by 12 bases, leaving 13 bases between them. The CDR3 DNA sequence: TGTGCCACCAGCAGAGTGGGGACGAGGGGGCAGTTCTTC. Its translation is CATSRVGTRGQFF.

The V and J genes are TRBV18 and TRBJ1-1; D is uncertain. The CDR3 covers 13 residues. Germline CDR1 is KGHSH and CDR2 is LQKENI. Trimming took 3 bases from V and 6 from J, leaving 11 bases between them. The CDR3 DNA follows: TGTGCCAGCTCACCGGCTTCGAGGGCTGAAGCTTTCTTT. It is translated as CASSPASRAEAFF.

CDR3 loop: CATGSGSAYEQYF. CDR3 nucleotide sequence: TGTGCCACCGGTAGCGGGTCGGCCTACGAGCAGTACTTC. The V gene is TRBV18, the J gene TRBJ2-7; the match to TRBD2 covers 7 bases. J gave up 2 bases and V 10 bases, and 8 bases lay outside the gene matches. The germline CDR1 and CDR2 sequences are KGHSH and LQKENI. The CDR3 spans 13 residues.

This clone was seen once. The same CDR3 arises from other DNA sequences in this sample as well. This chain uses TRBV27 with TRBJ1-2; 11 bases are shared with TRBD1. The ends lost 6 bases at V and 7 bases at J; junction bases unmatched: 4. Germline loops: CDR1 MNHEY, CDR2 SMNVEV (reference sequence). The CDR3 sequence is 13 residues long. The CDR3 coding sequence is TGTGCCAGCAGCTTCGGACAGGGGGCTGGCTACACCTTC. Translating it yields CASSFGQGAGYTF.

This clone was observed a few times. The chain uses TRBV6-5 and TRBJ1-1; 9 bases are a match to TRBD1. The CDR3 consists of 15 residues. The germline CDR1 and CDR2 sequences are MNHEY and SVGAGI. V trimming: 5 bases; J trimming: 4 bases; junction bases outside the gene matches: 8. The DNA of the CDR3 is TGTGCCAGCAGTAGGGACAGGGTTGGTACCACTGAAGCTTTCTTT. Translated, it gives CASSRDRVGTTEAFF.

The V call is TRBV5-6, the J call TRBJ1-1, with TRBD1 matching 9 bases. Trimming removed 4 bases from V and 5 bases from J; junction bases left unmatched: 6. CDR3 size: 14 residues. Germline assignment: CDR1 SGHDT and CDR2 YYEEEE. CDR3 loop: CASSLRDRDTEAFF. DNA for the CDR3: TGTGCCAGCAGCCTCCGGGACAGGGATACTGAAGCTTTCTTT. The full variable domain, its missing parts supplied by reference TRBV5-6 and TRBJ1-1, is DAGVTQSPTHLIKTRGQQVTLRCSPKSGHDTVSWYQQALGQGPQFIFQYYEEEERQRGNFPDRFSGHQFPNYSSELNVNALLLGDSALYLCASSLRDRDTEAFFGQGTRLTVV.

This chain links TRBV29-1 with TRBJ2-5; 15 positions match TRBD2. The CDR3 runs 16 residues. V was clipped by 1 base and J by 5 bases; unmatched bases: 5. Germline V gene sequence: CDR1 SQVTM, CDR2 ANQGSEA. The CDR3, as DNA: TGCAGCGTTGAAGGGGGACTAGCGGGAGGAGTCGAGACCCAGTACTTC. Translated, it gives CSVEGGLAGGVETQYF.

V and J are TRBV28 and TRBJ2-7; 7 bases fit TRBD1. The germline CDR1 and CDR2 sequences are MDHEN and SYDVKM. Trimming removed 9 bases from V and 1 base from J; junction bases left unmatched: 12. This CDR3 contains 15 residues. The chain's CDR3 is CARHTGTAISYEQYF. CDR3 DNA sequence: TGTGCCAGGCATACCGGGACAGCGATTTCCTACGAGCAGTACTTC.